This TCR beta chain originates from a study of graft-versus-host responses after intestinal transplantation. The study's findings and limits: When patients had graft-donor T cell macrochimerism, their allografts held high graft-versus-host to host-versus-graft clonal ratios. The study associated peak circulating GvH clone levels with early post-transplant HvG declines.

Clones were read by immunoSEQ multiplex PCR, and TCRdb kept only the in-frame ones, dropping some. Of roughly 100,000 clones in the sample, approximately 93% are singletons; the top ten hold under 1.5%. Concerning this clone: The antigen is unknown.

Trimming shortened V by 8 bases and J by 5 bases, and 10 bases separated the two germline ends. From germline, CDR1 is WSHSY and CDR2 SAAADI. The length of the CDR3 is 12 residues. The sequence came from a human donor who received an intestinal transplant. This material consisted of unstimulated CD8+ T cells sorted from spleen or lymph node cells, taken before intestinal transplant. V is TRBV10-2 and J is TRBJ2-1; maybe TRBD2 (5 bases). The CDR3 DNA sequence: TGCGCCAGCCACGGGAAGAACAATGAGCAGTTCTTC. Protein sequence: CASHGKNNEQFF.